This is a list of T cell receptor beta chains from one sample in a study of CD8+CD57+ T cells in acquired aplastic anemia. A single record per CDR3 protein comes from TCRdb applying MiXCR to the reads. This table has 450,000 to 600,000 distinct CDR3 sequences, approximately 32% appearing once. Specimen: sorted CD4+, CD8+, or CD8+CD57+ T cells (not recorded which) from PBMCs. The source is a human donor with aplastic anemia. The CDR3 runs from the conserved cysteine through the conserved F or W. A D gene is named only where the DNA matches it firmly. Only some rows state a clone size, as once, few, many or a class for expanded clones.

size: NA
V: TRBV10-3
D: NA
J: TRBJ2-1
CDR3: CAISSGTSYNEQFF
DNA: TGTGCCATCAGTTCCGGGACTTCCTACAATGAGCAGTTCTTC

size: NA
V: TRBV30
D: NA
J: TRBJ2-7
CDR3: CACASDSYEQYF
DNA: TGTGCCTGCGCCTCGGACAGCTACGAGCAGTACTTC

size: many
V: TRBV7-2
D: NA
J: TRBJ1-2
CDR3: CASSPAPGANYGYTF
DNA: TGTGCCAGCAGCCCCGCCCCGGGGGCGAACTATGGCTACACCTTC

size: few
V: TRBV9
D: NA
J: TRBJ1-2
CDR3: CASSVHPRDAGYTF
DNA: TGTGCCAGCAGCGTCCACCCCAGGGACGCTGGCTACACCTTC

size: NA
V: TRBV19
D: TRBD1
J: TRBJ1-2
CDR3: CASRDSGGLHGYTF
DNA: TGTGCCAGTAGGGACTCAGGGGGCCTACATGGCTACACCTTC

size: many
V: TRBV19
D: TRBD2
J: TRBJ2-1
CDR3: CASCLGLAGDEQFF
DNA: TGTGCCAGCTGTCTTGGACTAGCGGGAGATGAGCAGTTCTTC

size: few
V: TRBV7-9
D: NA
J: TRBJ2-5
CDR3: CATQFRARETQYF
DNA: TGTGCCACCCAATTTCGCGCGAGGGAGACCCAGTACTTC

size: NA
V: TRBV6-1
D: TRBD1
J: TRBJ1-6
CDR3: CASSIVPGGQGGSPLHF
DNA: TGTGCCAGCAGTATCGTCCCGGGGGGACAGGGTGGATCACCCCTCCACTTT

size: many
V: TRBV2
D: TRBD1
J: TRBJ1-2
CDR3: CASSPGTGGWNGYTF
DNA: TGTGCCAGCAGTCCCGGGACAGGGGGTTGGAATGGCTACACCTTC

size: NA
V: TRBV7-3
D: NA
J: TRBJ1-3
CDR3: CASSLEGRGNTIYF
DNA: TGTGCCAGCAGCTTAGAGGGGAGGGGAAACACCATATATTTT

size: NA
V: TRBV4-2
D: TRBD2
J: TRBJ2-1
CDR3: CASSPEHSGGAHEQFF
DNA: TGTGCCAGCAGCCCGGAGCATAGCGGGGGGGCACATGAGCAGTTCTTC

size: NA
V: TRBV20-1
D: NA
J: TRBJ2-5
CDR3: CGAGPKGPETQYF
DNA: TGCGGTGCTGGCCCTAAAGGCCCAGAGACCCAGTACTTC

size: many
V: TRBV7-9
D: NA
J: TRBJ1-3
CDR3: CARQIPEERSGNTIYF
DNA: TGTGCCAGACAAATACCTGAGGAGCGCTCTGGAAACACCATATATTTT

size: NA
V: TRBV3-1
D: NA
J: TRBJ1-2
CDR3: CASSQESPGINYGYTF
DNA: TGTGCCAGCAGCCAAGAATCCCCAGGGATTAACTATGGCTACACCTTC

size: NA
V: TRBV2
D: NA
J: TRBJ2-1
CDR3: CASSVGGGAPYNEQFF
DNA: TGTGCCAGCAGTGTAGGAGGAGGGGCCCCCTACAATGAGCAGTTCTTC

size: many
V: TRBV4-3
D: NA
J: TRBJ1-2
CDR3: CASSQDSRRNYGYTF
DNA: TGCGCCAGCAGCCAAGACTCTCGGAGGAACTATGGCTACACCTTC

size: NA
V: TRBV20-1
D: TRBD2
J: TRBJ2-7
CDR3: CSVTGGSSYEQYF
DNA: TGCAGTGTTACGGGGGGAAGCTCCTACGAGCAGTACTTC